Each of the 9 T cell receptor beta chains below was sequenced from the same sample in a study of blood T cell repertoires in COVID-19. Clones were read by immunoSEQ multiplex PCR, and TCRdb kept only the in-frame ones, dropping some. The repertoire has roughly 150,000 clones, around 80% of them found once; the top ten carry 5% to 7%. Sequencing used PBMCs or T cells enriched from blood (not recorded which). The receptors here all came from a woman between 45 and 65 years old who had recovered from COVID-19.

With regard to this clone: The junction departs from germline at one end; a sequencing error may be responsible. The chain couples TRBV7-8 to TRBJ2-1; perhaps TRBD1 as D (5 bases). This CDR3 has 13 residues. Germline CDR1 reads SGHVS; CDR2 reads FQNEAQ. CDR3 protein: CASNLRGYNEQFF. The CDR3 bases are TGTGCCAGCAACTTAAGGGGCTACAATGAGCAGTTCTTC. The entire variable domain, with the rest obtained from reference TRBV7-8 and TRBJ2-1, is as follows: GAGVSQSPRYKVAKRGQDVALRCDPISGHVSLFWYQQALGQGPEFLTYFQNEAQLDKSGLPSDRFFAERPEGSVSTLKIQRTQQEDSAVYLCASNLRGYNEQFFGPGTRLTVL.

The chain couples TRBV25-1 to TRBJ1-6; 8 bases map to TRBD1. Losses at the gene ends were 4 bases for V and 7 bases for J; bases not matched to a gene: 9. The CDR3 totals 16 residues. The germline gives CDR1 MGHDK, CDR2 SYGVNS. CDR3 sequence: CASSGRRQGRNSPLHF. The CDR3, as DNA: TGTGCCAGCAGTGGGCGACGACAGGGGAGGAATTCACCCCTCCACTTT. Variable domain in full (rest from reference TRBV25-1 and TRBJ1-6): EADIYQTPRYLVIGTGKKITLECSQTMGHDKMYWYQQDPGMELHLIHYSYGVNSTEKGDLSSESTVSRIRTEHFPLTLESARPSHTSQYLCASSGRRQGRNSPLHFGNGTRLTVT.

The chain employs TRBV6-5 and TRBJ1-5; 7 positions match TRBD1. The CDR3 is 15 amino acids. Germline V gives CDR1 MNHEY, CDR2 SVGAGI. Trimming removed 2 bases from V and 3 bases from J; junction bases left unmatched: 4. The CDR3 spells CASSYNRGDNQPQHF. In DNA, the CDR3 is TGTGCCAGCAGTTACAACAGGGGTGACAATCAGCCCCAGCATTTT.

Comments on this clone: Without the conserved terminal phenylalanine or tryptophan, this CDR3 likely stems from a read error. No DNA is shown, since the ends of the CDR3 on it are uncertain; the CDR3 is the one TCRdb lists. The J gene is TRBJ1-2, the V gene TRBV23-1; TRBD1, the D gene given by the table, was not confirmed from the DNA. TRBV23-1 is reported as an ORF; its role is uncertain. Ends included, the CDR3 has 9 residues. CDR3 residues: CASSQFRGL.

The chain uses TRBV10-3 and TRBJ1-2; D is ambiguous. The CDR3 length is 12 residues. Trimming shortened V by 3 bases and J by 7 bases, and 9 bases separated the two germline ends. Per germline, CDR1 ENHRY and CDR2 SYGVKD. The CDR3 protein is CAISEAAIGYTF. The CDR3 bases are TGTGCCATCAGTGAAGCGGCTATTGGCTACACCTTC.

This chain connects TRBV24-1 to TRBJ2-7; a possible D gene is TRBD2 (5 bases). This CDR3 spans 13 amino acids. Trimming stripped 9 bases from V and 5 bases from J, with 16 bases between. CDR1 is KGHDR, CDR2 SFDVKD, per germline. CDR3 DNA sequence: TGTGCCACCTCTGCAAGCTTACTAGACGAGCAGTACTTC. It encodes CATSASLLDEQYF.

This chain uses TRBV28 with TRBJ2-6, with 9 bases matching TRBD1. With V trimmed by 5 bases and J by 0 bases, 8 bases remained unmatched. Germline CDR1 is MDHEN and CDR2 is SYDVKM. The CDR3 is 18 residues long. CDR3 in amino acids: CASSPWTGVHSGANVLTF. CDR3 nucleotide sequence: TGTGCCAGCAGTCCCTGGACAGGGGTTCACTCTGGGGCCAACGTCCTGACTTTC.

The V call is TRBV19, the J call TRBJ1-5, with a tentative D call TRBD1 (5 bases). Germline-derived CDR1 and CDR2 are LNHDA and SQIVND (reference sequence). Trimming shortened V by 11 bases and J by 6 bases, and 14 bases separated the two germline ends. The CDR3 is made up of 12 amino acids. The CDR3 here is CAAGGVTQPQHF. In DNA, the CDR3 is TGTGCCGCGGGGGGTGTGACTCAGCCCCAGCATTTT.

A single count supports this clone. This chain connects TRBV7-6 to TRBJ1-2, with 7 bases fitting TRBD1. The CDR3 covers 14 residues. Germline CDR1 reads SGHVS; CDR2 reads FNYEAQ. The junction had 9 bases not matched to a gene; V was cut back by 5 bases and J by 6 bases. This CDR3 reads CASSPAGTVDGYTF. The CDR3 DNA is TGTGCCAGCAGCCCCGCCGGGACAGTGGATGGCTACACCTTC.